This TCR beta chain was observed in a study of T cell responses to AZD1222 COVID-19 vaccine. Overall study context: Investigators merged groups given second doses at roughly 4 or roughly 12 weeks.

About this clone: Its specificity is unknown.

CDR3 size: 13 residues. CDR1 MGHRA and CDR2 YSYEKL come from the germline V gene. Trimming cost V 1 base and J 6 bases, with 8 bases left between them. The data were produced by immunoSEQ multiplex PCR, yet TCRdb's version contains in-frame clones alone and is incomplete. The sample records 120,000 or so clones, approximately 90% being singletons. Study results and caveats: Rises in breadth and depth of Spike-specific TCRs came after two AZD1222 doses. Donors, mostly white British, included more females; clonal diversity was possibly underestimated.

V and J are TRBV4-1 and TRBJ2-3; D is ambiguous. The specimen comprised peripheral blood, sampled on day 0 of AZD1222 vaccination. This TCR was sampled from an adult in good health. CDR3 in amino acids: CASSQVAADTQYF. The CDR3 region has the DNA TGCGCCAGCAGCCAAGTTGCCGCGGATACGCAGTATTTT.